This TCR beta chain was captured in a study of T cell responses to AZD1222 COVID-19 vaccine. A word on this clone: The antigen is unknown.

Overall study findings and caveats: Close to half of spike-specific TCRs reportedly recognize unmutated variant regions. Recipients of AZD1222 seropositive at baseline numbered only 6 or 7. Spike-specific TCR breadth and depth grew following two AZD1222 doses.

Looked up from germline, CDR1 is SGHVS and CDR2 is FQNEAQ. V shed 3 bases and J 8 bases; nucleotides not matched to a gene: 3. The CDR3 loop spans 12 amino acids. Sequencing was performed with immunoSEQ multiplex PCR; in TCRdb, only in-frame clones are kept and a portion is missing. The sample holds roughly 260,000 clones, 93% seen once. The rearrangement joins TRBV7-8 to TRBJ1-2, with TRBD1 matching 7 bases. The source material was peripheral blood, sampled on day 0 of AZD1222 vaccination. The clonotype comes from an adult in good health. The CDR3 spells CASSFRTGGYTF. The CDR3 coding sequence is TGTGCCAGCAGCTTTAGGACAGGAGGCTACACCTTC.